These 20 T cell receptor beta chains share one sample of origin, sequenced in a study of cytomegalovirus exposure and HLA in healthy donors. The PCR was carried out with 60 Vbeta primers and 13 Jbeta primers. Repertoires were generated with immunoSEQ multiplex PCR, while TCRdb's copy carries only in-frame clones and drops some. Of under 200,000 clones in the sample, approximately 84% are singletons; the top ten hold about 2.4%. Input material: PBMCs. These receptors originate from a woman between 45 and 65 years old in good health and CMV-seropositive.

This chain links TRBV4-2 with TRBJ2-7; TRBD2 aligns across 7 bases. The CDR3 is made up of 13 amino acids. V shed 4 bases and J 6 bases; nucleotides not matched to a gene: 6. The germline V gene encodes CDR1 LGHNA and CDR2 YNFKEQ. In DNA, the CDR3 is TGTGCCAGCAGCCGGACTAGTATAGCCGAGCAGTACTTC. Amino acid sequence: CASSRTSIAEQYF.

This sequence joins TRBV4-1 and TRBJ2-2; unclear D gene. V was pared by 3 bases and J by 1 base, with 9 bases between. Germline-derived CDR1 and CDR2 are MGHRA and YSYEKL. The CDR3 covers 15 residues. This chain's CDR3 is CASSHPIQNTGELFF. CDR3 coding DNA: TGCGCCAGCAGCCATCCCATCCAGAACACCGGGGAGCTGTTTTTT.

This clone was seen only a few times. V usage is TRBV7-2 and J usage is TRBJ2-6; D not certain. The V end lost 4 bases, the J end lost 0 bases, and 16 bases lay between the germline ends. Germline V gene lookup returns CDR1 SGHTA and CDR2 FQGNSA. The CDR3 contains 18 residues. The CDR3 sequence: CASSYYSGSTSGANVLTF. The CDR3 DNA reads TGTGCCAGCAGCTATTACAGTGGGTCCACCTCTGGGGCCAACGTCCTGACTTTC.

This chain joins TRBV7-3 and TRBJ2-3; D possibly corresponds to TRBD2 (7 bases). Germline V gene sequence: CDR1 SGHTA, CDR2 FQGTGA. The CDR3 is made up of 15 amino acids. The V end was cut by 3 bases, the J end by 6 bases, with 16 bases between. DNA for the CDR3: TGTGCCAGCAGCTTCATTGGGGGGGCCGGTGATACGCAGTATTTT. Translation: CASSFIGGAGDTQYF.

The chain carries TRBV5-1 and TRBJ1-5, with D perhaps TRBD1 (5 bases). The ends were cut back, 4 bases at V and 4 bases at J, with 15 bases in the middle. This CDR3 comprises 15 residues. Germline V gene data show CDR1 as SGHRS and CDR2 as YFSETQ. The CDR3 DNA is TGCGCCAGCAGCCAAGACGGGGGGAGAAATCAGCCCCAGCATTTT. Translated: CASSQDGGRNQPQHF.

The rearrangement joins TRBV7-6 to TRBJ2-2, with 10 bases matching TRBD1. CDR3 size: 16 residues. Per germline, CDR1 SGHVS and CDR2 FNYEAQ. Trimming at V came to 3 bases and at J to 6 bases, leaving 7 bases not matched to a gene. CDR3 sequence: CASSLGQGINPGELFF. CDR3 coding DNA: TGTGCCAGCAGCTTGGGACAGGGGATTAATCCCGGGGAGCTGTTTTTT. The full variable domain, rest sourced from reference TRBV7-6 and TRBJ2-2, is GAGVSQSPRYKVTKRGQDVALRCDPISGHVSLYWYRQALGQGPEFLTYFNYEAQQDKSGLPNDRFSAERPEGSISTLTIQRTEQRDSAMYRCASSLGQGINPGELFFGEGSRLTVL.

This rearrangement joins TRBV11-3 to TRBJ2-3; 7 nucleotides line up with TRBD1. V lost 5 bases and J lost 0; bases outside the gene matches: 5. The CDR3 totals 15 residues. CDR1 is SGHNT, CDR2 YENEEA, per germline. CDR3 sequence: CASSPGGSSTDTQYF. CDR3 bases: TGTGCCAGCAGCCCAGGGGGTTCTAGCACAGATACGCAGTATTTT.

The rearrangement joins TRBV5-4 to TRBJ1-6; D gene ambiguous. Germline V gene sequence: CDR1 SGHNT, CDR2 YYREEE (reference sequence). This CDR3 spans 15 amino acids. The V end was cut by 5 bases, the J end by 7 bases, with 16 bases between. This chain's CDR3 is CASSYAGRGNSPLHF. Here the CDR3 DNA reads TGTGCCAGCAGTTATGCCGGGAGAGGGAATTCACCCCTCCACTTT.

The chain has TRBV18 and TRBJ1-1, with D unresolved. The V and J ends lost 8 bases and 4 bases respectively, with 20 bases between them. From germline, CDR1 is KGHSH and CDR2 LQKENI. The CDR3 is 15 amino acids. CDR3 in amino acids: CASHTAPLQATEAFF. As DNA, the CDR3 is TGTGCCAGCCATACGGCCCCTCTCCAGGCCACTGAAGCTTTCTTT.

A remark on this clone: Other DNA sequences from this sample encode an identical CDR3 as well. The chain is built from TRBV4-1 and TRBJ2-3; tentative D call: TRBD2 (6 bases). The CDR3 length is 15 residues. The V gene lost 4 bases and the J gene lost 0 bases, with 11 bases spanning the gap. Germline values: CDR1 MGHRA, CDR2 YSYEKL. In nucleotides, the CDR3 is TGCGCCAGCAGCCTACTAGCAGGGAGCACAGATACGCAGTATTTT. Translated: CASSLLAGSTDTQYF.

CDR3 protein: CASSLRTSGDHNEQFF. As DNA, the CDR3 is TGCGCCAGCAGCCTACGGACTAGCGGGGATCACAATGAGCAGTTCTTC. The rearrangement uses TRBV4-1 and TRBJ2-1; 12 positions agree with TRBD2. The junction had 6 bases not matched to a gene; V was cut back by 4 bases and J by 5 bases. Germline assignment: CDR1 MGHRA and CDR2 YSYEKL. This CDR3 contains 16 residues.

The chain is built from TRBV7-2 and TRBJ2-7, with 12 bases lining up with TRBD2. In germline, CDR1 is SGHTA, CDR2 FQGNSA. The ends lost 5 bases at V and 2 bases at J; junction bases unmatched: 4. This CDR3 is built from 15 residues. The CDR3 region is CASSRTSGETYEQYF. The CDR3, as DNA: TGTGCCAGCAGCCGGACTAGCGGGGAAACCTACGAGCAGTACTTC.

V and J are TRBV6-5 and TRBJ1-2; D is unresolved. The germline CDR1 and CDR2 sequences are MNHEY and SVGAGI. Trimming took off 2 bases at V and 2 bases at J, with 12 bases between the two ends. This CDR3 has 15 amino acids. CDR3 amino acids: CASSYQRNSNYGYTF. In DNA, the CDR3 is TGTGCCAGCAGTTACCAACGCAACAGCAACTATGGCTACACCTTC.

The CDR3 nucleotides are TGTGCCAGAAGCTTTGCATATAGGACAGGGGTTCATTCACCCCTCCACTTT. Protein: CARSFAYRTGVHSPLHF. The V and J genes are TRBV5-3 and TRBJ1-6; 9 bases align to TRBD1. TRBV5-3 is noted as an ORF with a role that remains uncertain. The length of the CDR3 is 17 residues. V shed 2 bases and J 8 bases; nucleotides not matched to a gene: 11.

This sequence joins TRBV6-1 and TRBJ1-2, with D perhaps matching TRBD1 (6 bases). The CDR3 contains 13 residues. Trimming pared 4 bases from V and 4 bases from J, leaving 10 bases between. Germline V lookup: CDR1 MNHNS, CDR2 SASEGT. CDR3 DNA sequence: TGTGCCAGCAGTGGGGGGGGGCCCTATGGCTACACCTTC. It specifies CASSGGGPYGYTF.

The rearrangement joins TRBV6-1 to TRBJ1-5, with D tentatively TRBD1 (6 bases). Per the germline V gene, CDR1 is MNHNS and CDR2 is SASEGT. The V end was cut by 4 bases, the J end by 2 bases, with 15 bases between. The CDR3 has 16 residues. The CDR3 DNA follows: TGTGCCAGCAGTGCCAGGGGCGAACTTGGCAATCAGCCCCAGCATTTT. Amino acid sequence: CASSARGELGNQPQHF.

The genes are TRBV27 and TRBJ2-7; D perhaps matches TRBD1 (6 bases). Trimming pared 6 bases from V and 0 bases from J, leaving 9 bases between. CDR3 length: 13 amino acids. Germline V lookup: CDR1 MNHEY, CDR2 SMNVEV (reference sequence). CDR3 bases: TGTGCCAGCAGCCGGACAGTCTCCTACGAGCAGTACTTC. Its protein is CASSRTVSYEQYF.

The chain is built from TRBV6-5 and TRBJ1-6, with 7 positions matching TRBD1. J lost 6 bases, V lost 6 bases, and 8 bases had no gene match. Germline V lookup: CDR1 MNHEY, CDR2 SVGAGI. The CDR3 runs to 15 residues. This chain's CDR3 is CASRNPTGTNSPLHF. DNA for the CDR3: TGTGCCAGCAGGAACCCGACAGGGACTAATTCACCCCTCCACTTT.

About this clone: A junction end diverges from the germline sequence, so it may reflect a read error. The V call is TRBV7-8, the J call TRBJ2-4, with 8 nucleotides matching TRBD2. The CDR3 has 17 amino acids. Germline CDR1 and CDR2: SGHVS and FQNEAQ. The CDR3 bases are TGTGTCAGCAGCTTAGGGGGGTCCGGGACTAGGAAAAACATTCAGTACTTC. Its protein is CVSSLGGSGTRKNIQYF.

This clone showed up just a few times. The chain employs TRBV5-3 and TRBJ2-2; 10 nucleotides agree with TRBD1. TRBV5-3 is designated an ORF whose function remains uncertain. Trimming removed 8 bases from V and 3 bases from J; junction bases left unmatched: 7. The CDR3 runs to 15 residues. For the CDR3, the DNA is TGTGCCAGCAGCCCCGGGACAGGGGACACCGGGGAGCTGTTTTTT. It yields the protein CASSPGTGDTGELFF.